A single sample is the source of the 18 T cell receptor beta chains below, sequenced in a study of blood T cell repertoires in COVID-19. Produced via immunoSEQ multiplex PCR; TCRdb's table is partial and in-frame only. The sample has roughly 150,000 clones; roughly 90% are singletons. Sequencing was performed on peripheral blood. The receptors stem from a man aged 55 to 70 with acute or convalescent COVID-19.

This chain uses TRBV5-1 with TRBJ2-3; 9 bases match TRBD2. Germline CDR1 is SGHRS and CDR2 is YFSETQ. With 2 bases clipped from V and 2 bases from J, the junction kept 6 bases outside the gene matches. The CDR3 is 16 residues long. The CDR3: CASSFPGLAITDTQYF. The CDR3 DNA reads as TGCGCCAGCAGCTTCCCGGGACTAGCTATCACAGATACGCAGTATTTT.

V and J are TRBV28 and TRBJ2-7, with 9 bases that match TRBD1. Germline V gives CDR1 MDHEN, CDR2 SYDVKM. V shed 7 bases and J 11 bases; nucleotides not matched to a gene: 18. The CDR3 loop spans 15 amino acids. The CDR3, as DNA: TGTGCCAGCAACATGCTGGGACAGGGTATATCGCTGGAGTACTTC. Translated, it gives CASNMLGQGISLEYF. The full variable domain, completed using reference TRBV28 and TRBJ2-7, is DVKVTQSSRYLVKRTGEKVFLECVQDMDHENMFWYRQDPGLGLRLIYFSYDVKMKEKGDIPEGYSVSREKKERFSLILESASTNQTSMYLCASNMLGQGISLEYFGPGTRLTVT.

The chain employs TRBV12-3 or TRBV12-4 and TRBJ1-5; TRBD1 matches 8 bases. CDR3 length: 13 amino acids. Trimming took 7 bases from V and 7 from J; bases not matched to a gene: 6. The CDR3 DNA is TGTGCCAGCAACCTCGACAGGGGACAGCCCCAGCATTTT. It is translated as CASNLDRGQPQHF.

The rearrangement joins TRBV19 to TRBJ2-6; 10 bases are a match to TRBD1. CDR1 and CDR2 from the germline V gene are LNHDA and SQIVND (reference sequence). CDR3 size: 23 residues. V gave up 7 bases and J gave up 0 bases; unmatched junction bases: 24. The CDR3 region is CASTPLGGQGRPTVNSGANVLTF. The CDR3 DNA is TGTGCCAGTACGCCATTGGGGGGACAGGGGCGACCCACTGTGAACTCTGGGGCCAACGTCCTGACTTTC.

The rearrangement uses TRBV29-1 and TRBJ1-2; D remains unclear. The germline gives CDR1 SQVTM, CDR2 ANQGSEA. The V gene lost 5 bases and the J gene lost 7 bases, with 8 bases spanning the gap. The CDR3 is 10 amino acids. CDR3 DNA: TGCAGCGTTCACGAGGGTGGCTACACCTTC. It codes for CSVHEGGYTF.

V is TRBV6-2 or TRBV6-3 and J is TRBJ2-2; perhaps TRBD2 as D (5 bases). The CDR3 length is 13 residues. CDR1 and CDR2 from the germline V gene are MNHEY and SVGEGT. V shed 5 bases and J shed 8 bases, with 12 bases lying between them. The CDR3 DNA sequence: TGTGCCAGCAGTCCGAGGGTCAAAGGGGAGCTGTTTTTT. Translating it yields CASSPRVKGELFF.

V gene TRBV27 combines with J gene TRBJ2-1; D perhaps matches TRBD2 (7 bases). The CDR3 length is 16 residues. Trimming took off 1 base at V and 12 bases at J, with 22 bases between the two ends. Germline-derived CDR1 and CDR2 are MNHEY and SMNVEV (reference sequence). For the CDR3, the DNA is TGTGCCAGCAGTTTATTAGGTGGGGGGGGGCCTACAGGGCAGTTCTTC. Residues: CASSLLGGGGPTGQFF.

The CDR3 sequence is CASSTTSNQPQHF. The CDR3 DNA sequence: TGTGCCAGCAGCACAACAAGTAATCAGCCCCAGCATTTT. This chain links TRBV5-5 with TRBJ1-5, with D hard to call. Germline loops: CDR1 SGHKS, CDR2 YYEKEE (reference sequence). The V and J ends lost 4 bases and 4 bases respectively, with 9 bases between them. This CDR3 contains 13 residues.

The chain carries TRBV5-5 and TRBJ2-3; 7 nucleotides align to TRBD1. The germline gives CDR1 SGHKS, CDR2 YYEKEE (reference sequence). V lost 3 bases, J lost 5 bases, and 6 bases stayed unmatched. The CDR3 sequence is 14 residues long. The CDR3 DNA follows: TGTGCCAGCAGCTACCGGACAGGTGGAGATACGCAGTATTTT. It translates to CASSYRTGGDTQYF.

Many counts were recorded for this clone. This chain links TRBV6-5 with TRBJ1-5; D possibly corresponds to TRBD1 (6 bases). V was shortened by 7 bases and J by 0 bases, with 13 bases between the two germline ends. The CDR3 has 15 residues. Germline V CDR1 and CDR2: MNHEY, SVGAGI. CDR3 in amino acids: CASKGQPNSNQPQHF. In nucleotides, the CDR3 is TGTGCCAGCAAAGGACAGCCAAATAGCAATCAGCCCCAGCATTTT.

This rearrangement joins TRBV19 to TRBJ1-5; 8 bases are shared with TRBD1. V dropped 4 bases and J dropped 2; count of bases not matched to a gene: 10. The CDR3 is 17 amino acids. The germline V gene has CDR1 LNHDA and CDR2 SQIVND (reference sequence). The CDR3 reads CASSKQGQGARNQPQHF. The CDR3 nucleotides read TGTGCCAGTAGTAAGCAAGGCCAGGGGGCCCGCAATCAGCCCCAGCATTTT.

CDR3 loop: CASRAGTGRNQPQHF. The DNA of the CDR3 is TGTGCCAGTAGGGCAGGGACAGGACGCAATCAGCCCCAGCATTTT. This chain connects TRBV19 to TRBJ1-5; TRBD1 agrees at 8 bases. The junction had 6 bases not matched to a gene; V was cut back by 6 bases and J by 2 bases. This CDR3 has 15 residues. Per the germline V gene, CDR1 is LNHDA and CDR2 is SQIVND (reference sequence).

The chain recombines TRBV5-4 with TRBJ2-7, with D possibly being TRBD2 (6 bases). The CDR3 loop spans 16 amino acids. Trimming pared 0 bases from V and 4 bases from J, leaving 17 bases between. Germline V CDR1 and CDR2: SGHNT, YYREEE (reference sequence). The DNA for the CDR3 is TGTGCCAGCAGCTTGGACGCGGGGAGCGTGGGATACGAGCAGTACTTC. Encoded protein: CASSLDAGSVGYEQYF. Drawing the rest from reference TRBV5-4 and TRBJ2-7, the complete variable domain is ETGVTQSPTHLIKTRGQQVTLRCSSQSGHNTVSWYQQALGQGPQFIFQYYREEENGRGNFPPRFSGLQFPNYSSELNVNALELDDSALYLCASSLDAGSVGYEQYFGPGTRLTVT.

The chain joins TRBV6-1 to TRBJ2-6; 10 nucleotides align to TRBD1. The CDR3 runs to 18 residues. V gave up 3 bases and J gave up 0 bases; unmatched junction bases: 5. Germline V gives CDR1 MNHNS, CDR2 SASEGT. This chain's CDR3 is CASSDRTGGSSGANVLTF. Written as DNA, the CDR3 is TGTGCCAGCAGTGACCGGACAGGGGGGTCCTCTGGGGCCAACGTCCTGACTTTC.

J is TRBJ1-3 and V is TRBV18; D is undetermined. CDR3 length equals 14 residues. Germline V CDR1 and CDR2: KGHSH, LQKENI. Between the trimmed V and J ends, which lost 3 bases and 1 base, there was a span of 7 bases. CDR3 sequence reads: CASSPWRSGNTIYF. For the CDR3, the DNA is TGTGCCAGCTCACCGTGGCGGTCTGGAAACACCATATATTTT.

The chain has TRBV7-2 and TRBJ2-7; D is perhaps TRBD1 (5 bases). The length of the CDR3 is 15 residues. Germline V gene lookup returns CDR1 SGHTA and CDR2 FQGNSA. Trimming took 2 bases from V and 0 from J, leaving 11 bases between them. The chain's CDR3 is CASSLLYRNSYEQYF. Written as DNA, the CDR3 is TGTGCCAGCAGCTTATTATACAGGAACTCCTACGAGCAGTACTTC.

The rearrangement uses TRBV4-1 and TRBJ2-3; 8 nucleotides line up with TRBD2. This CDR3 has 16 residues. V shed 0 bases and J 4 bases; nucleotides not matched to a gene: 6. Germline V CDR1 and CDR2: MGHRA, YSYEKL. The CDR3 nucleotides read TGCGCCAGCAGCCAAGAACGCGGGGGGCCCGCAGATACGCAGTATTTT. Translating gives CASSQERGGPADTQYF.

The chain employs TRBV7-2 and TRBJ1-2; 9 bases match TRBD1. Germline lookup yields CDR1 SGHTA and CDR2 FQGNSA. This CDR3 comprises 17 residues. V lost 5 bases and J lost 1; bases outside the gene matches: 11. For the CDR3, the DNA is TGTGCCAGCAGCCCTCGGGACAGGGTAACGCGTAACTATGGCTACACCTTC. This sequence encodes CASSPRDRVTRNYGYTF. The whole variable domain, filled in from reference TRBV7-2 and TRBJ1-2, reads GAGVSQSPSNKVTEKGKDVELRCDPISGHTALYWYRQSLGQGLEFLIYFQGNSAPDKSGLPSDRFSAERTGGSVSTLTIQRTQQEDSAVYLCASSPRDRVTRNYGYTFGSGTRLTVV.